The entry below gives a single TCR beta chain sequence along with its context. What it binds is not known. The record originates from a study of CD8+CD57+ T cells in acquired aplastic anemia. The overall study: CD4+ and CD8+ cells, once sorted, gave DNA averaging about 3 ug. On average, healthy donors gave approximately 9.9 million reads for CD4+ cells. Findings of the study overall: Patients and controls shared nearly 30 CD8+ CDR3 sequences, which appeared highly expressed in patients and within their immunodominant clones.

Template material for TCR beta VDJ and CDR3 profiling consisted of genomic DNA. From the reads, TCRdb called clonotypes with MiXCR, one entry per CDR3 protein. This table has about 190,000 distinct CDR3 sequences, approximately 50% appearing once. Per germline, CDR1 MGHDK and CDR2 SYGVNS. The CDR3 is made up of 17 amino acids. V dropped 2 bases and J dropped 2; count of bases not matched to a gene: 8. The sequencing input was sorted CD4+, CD8+, or CD8+CD57+ T cells (not recorded which) from PBMCs. The sequence derives from a human donor in good health, serving as a control. The rearrangement links TRBV25-1 to TRBJ1-2; 10 bases are shared with TRBD1. CDR3 protein: CASSEANWTGGNYGYTF. The CDR3 DNA reads TGTGCCAGCAGTGAAGCTAATTGGACAGGGGGGAACTATGGCTACACCTTC.